This is a list of T cell receptor beta chains from one sample in a study of blood T cell repertoires in COVID-19. Only in-frame clones appear in the TCRdb table, and some are missing; sequencing was by immunoSEQ multiplex PCR. The table lists about 220,000 clones, roughly 84% of them singletons. The sample taken for sequencing was peripheral blood. These receptors came from a woman aged 55-69 years with acute or convalescent COVID-19. The CDR3 runs from the conserved cysteine through the conserved F or W. The order of the fields is V gene, clone size, J gene, D gene, CDR3 length, CDR3 DNA, CDR3 protein. D genes are given only for firm matches. Clone size is shown for a subset of rows, as once, few, many or a class of expanded clone.

V gene: TRBV5-1; clone size: -; J gene: TRBJ2-3; D gene: TRBD2; CDR3 length: 17; CDR3 DNA: TGCGCCAGCAGCTTGCTTGGGACTAGCATTTTTACAGATACGCAGTATTTT; CDR3 protein: CASSLLGTSIFTDTQYF
V gene: TRBV19; clone size: once; J gene: TRBJ1-2; D gene: -; CDR3 length: 15; CDR3 DNA: TGTGCCAGCTCACCCGACAGGTTTCAAAACTATGGCTACACCTTC; CDR3 protein: CASSPDRFQNYGYTF
V gene: TRBV14; clone size: -; J gene: TRBJ1-3; D gene: TRBD1; CDR3 length: 16; CDR3 DNA: TGTGCCAGCGACATAGTCAGGGGGAGCCCTGGAAACACCATATATTTT; CDR3 protein: CASDIVRGSPGNTIYF
V gene: TRBV7-2; clone size: -; J gene: TRBJ1-6; D gene: -; CDR3 length: 16; CDR3 DNA: TGTGCCAGCAGCTTAGGGGGCAGCTCCTATAATTCACCCCTCCACTTT; CDR3 protein: CASSLGGSSYNSPLHF
V gene: TRBV6-5; clone size: -; J gene: TRBJ1-2; D gene: -; CDR3 length: 15; CDR3 DNA: TGTGCCAGCAGTAACACCCAGGGAGGAAGAAATGGCTACACCTTC; CDR3 protein: CASSNTQGGRNGYTF
V gene: TRBV25-1; clone size: -; J gene: TRBJ1-1; D gene: -; CDR3 length: 13; CDR3 DNA: TGTGCCAGCATGGGTGACGGCCACCAAGCGGCTTTCTTT; CDR3 protein: CASMGDGHQAAFF
V gene: TRBV12-3/TRBV12-4; clone size: -; J gene: TRBJ1-5; D gene: TRBD1; CDR3 length: 13; CDR3 DNA: TGTGCCAGCAGTTTGACAGGGAATCAGCCCCAGCATTTT; CDR3 protein: CASSLTGNQPQHF
V gene: TRBV6-6; clone size: -; J gene: TRBJ1-5; D gene: TRBD1; CDR3 length: 15; CDR3 DNA: TGTGCCAGCAGCCGAGGGACAGGGAAAGGGCAGCCCCAGCATTTT; CDR3 protein: CASSRGTGKGQPQHF
V gene: TRBV10-1; clone size: -; J gene: TRBJ2-7; D gene: TRBD2; CDR3 length: 17; CDR3 DNA: TGCGCCAGCAGTGAGGGGACTAGCGGGGCAGAATACTACGAGCAGTACTTC; CDR3 protein: CASSEGTSGAEYYEQYF
V gene: TRBV7-9; clone size: -; J gene: TRBJ2-7; D gene: -; CDR3 length: 14; CDR3 DNA: TGTGCCAGCAGCTTGGCCGGGACACAATACGAGCAGTACTTC; CDR3 protein: CASSLAGTQYEQYF
V gene: TRBV29-1; clone size: -; J gene: TRBJ2-2; D gene: -; CDR3 length: 13; CDR3 DNA: TGCAGCGTGGGGGCCAGTGGAACCGGGGAGCTGTTTTTT; CDR3 protein: CSVGASGTGELFF
V gene: TRBV7-3; clone size: -; J gene: TRBJ2-3; D gene: TRBD2; CDR3 length: 15; CDR3 DNA: TGTGCCAGCAGCTTATCGGGACTACACACAGATACGCAGTATTTT; CDR3 protein: CASSLSGLHTDTQYF
V gene: TRBV11-2; clone size: -; J gene: TRBJ1-2; D gene: TRBD1; CDR3 length: 15; CDR3 DNA: TGTGCCAGCAGCATTCCGGGACAGGGGGGCTATGGCTACACCTTC; CDR3 protein: CASSIPGQGGYGYTF
V gene: TRBV11-2; clone size: -; J gene: TRBJ1-2; D gene: TRBD1; CDR3 length: 15; CDR3 DNA: TGTGCCAGCAGCTCCAGTGGGACAGTCGACTATGGCTACACCTTC; CDR3 protein: CASSSSGTVDYGYTF
V gene: TRBV6-7; clone size: few; J gene: TRBJ2-7; D gene: TRBD2; CDR3 length: 13; CDR3 DNA: TGTGCCAGCAGAACTAGCGGGGGGTACGAGCAGTACTTC; CDR3 protein: CASRTSGGYEQYF
V gene: TRBV6-5; clone size: -; J gene: TRBJ1-1; D gene: -; CDR3 length: 14; CDR3 DNA: TGTGCCAGCAGTTACGGGACACCGAACACTGAAGCTTTCTTT; CDR3 protein: CASSYGTPNTEAFF
V gene: TRBV28; clone size: -; J gene: TRBJ1-1; D gene: -; CDR3 length: 12; CDR3 DNA: TGTGCCAGCAGTTTAGTGGACGGAGGCGCTTTCTTT; CDR3 protein: CASSLVDGGAFF
V gene: TRBV5-1; clone size: -; J gene: TRBJ1-5; D gene: -; CDR3 length: 13; CDR3 DNA: TGCGCCAGCAGCTCCGGGGCGGGGCAGCCCCAGCATTTT; CDR3 protein: CASSSGAGQPQHF
V gene: TRBV4-1; clone size: -; J gene: TRBJ2-7; D gene: -; CDR3 length: 15; CDR3 DNA: TGCGCCAGCAGCCAACCGACAGGCCGGTTATACGAGCAGTACTTC; CDR3 protein: CASSQPTGRLYEQYF
V gene: TRBV11-2; clone size: -; J gene: TRBJ2-5; D gene: TRBD1; CDR3 length: 18; CDR3 DNA: TGTGCCAGCAGCTCAAGACGGGTAGGGACAGGGGTCCGGGAGACCCAGTACTTC; CDR3 protein: CASSSRRVGTGVRETQYF
V gene: TRBV18; clone size: -; J gene: TRBJ2-1; D gene: TRBD1; CDR3 length: 16; CDR3 DNA: TGTGCCAGCTCACCGAACCCAGGGACAGGGGACGATGAGCAGTTCTTC; CDR3 protein: CASSPNPGTGDDEQFF
V gene: TRBV7-8; clone size: -; J gene: TRBJ1-5; D gene: TRBD1; CDR3 length: 15; CDR3 DNA: TGTGCCAGCAGCGGAGGGACAGGGGGCCATCAGCCCCAGCATTTT; CDR3 protein: CASSGGTGGHQPQHF
V gene: TRBV30; clone size: -; J gene: TRBJ1-4; D gene: -; CDR3 length: 13; CDR3 DNA: TGTGCCTGGAGTATCCTAACTAATGAAAAACTGTTTTTT; CDR3 protein: CAWSILTNEKLFF
V gene: TRBV11-1; clone size: -; J gene: TRBJ2-3; D gene: TRBD2; CDR3 length: 15; CDR3 DNA: TGTGCCAGCAGCTTAAGGCGGGGGGAAACAGATACGCAGTATTTT; CDR3 protein: CASSLRRGETDTQYF
V gene: TRBV27; clone size: -; J gene: TRBJ2-7; D gene: -; CDR3 length: 11; CDR3 DNA: TGTGCCAGCAGAGGAGGGTACGAGCAGTACTTC; CDR3 protein: CASRGGYEQYF
V gene: TRBV6-5; clone size: -; J gene: TRBJ1-2; D gene: TRBD1; CDR3 length: 15; CDR3 DNA: TGTGCCAGCAGGACCTGGACAGGGTCAAACTATGGCTACACCTTC; CDR3 protein: CASRTWTGSNYGYTF
V gene: TRBV6-6; clone size: -; J gene: TRBJ2-7; D gene: TRBD2; CDR3 length: 17; CDR3 DNA: TGTGCCAGCAGTCGTTACAGCGGACTAGCGGGGACCTACGAGCAGTACTTC; CDR3 protein: CASSRYSGLAGTYEQYF
V gene: TRBV12-3/TRBV12-4; clone size: once; J gene: TRBJ2-2; D gene: -; CDR3 length: 13; CDR3 DNA: TGTGCCAGCAGTTTAACAGGAACCGGGGAGCTGTTTTTT; CDR3 protein: CASSLTGTGELFF
V gene: TRBV5-1; clone size: -; J gene: TRBJ2-1; D gene: -; CDR3 length: 16; CDR3 DNA: TGCGCCAGCAGCCCCCGCCCCGGGACAAGGTACAATGAGCAGTTCTTC; CDR3 protein: CASSPRPGTRYNEQFF
V gene: TRBV28; clone size: once; J gene: TRBJ2-5; D gene: TRBD2; CDR3 length: 14; CDR3 DNA: TGTGCCAGCAGCAGTAGCGGGGGGGGAGAGACCCAGTACTTC; CDR3 protein: CASSSSGGGETQYF
V gene: TRBV30; clone size: once; J gene: TRBJ2-5; D gene: -; CDR3 length: 14; CDR3 DNA: TGTGCCTGGAGTGTAAGGGGGAATCAAGAGACCCAGCACTTC; CDR3 protein: CAWSVRGNQETQHF
V gene: TRBV12-3/TRBV12-4; clone size: -; J gene: TRBJ1-1; D gene: -; CDR3 length: 13; CDR3 DNA: TGTGCCAGCAGTTCCGACAGCAACACTGAAGCTTTCTTT; CDR3 protein: CASSSDSNTEAFF
V gene: TRBV5-1; clone size: -; J gene: TRBJ2-3; D gene: -; CDR3 length: 15; CDR3 DNA: TGCGCCAGCAGCTTGTTGTCCCCGGTGACAGATACGCAGTATTTT; CDR3 protein: CASSLLSPVTDTQYF
V gene: TRBV15; clone size: -; J gene: TRBJ1-2; D gene: -; CDR3 length: 13; CDR3 DNA: TGTGCCACCAGCAGCCGGGAGGGCTATGGCTACACCTTC; CDR3 protein: CATSSREGYGYTF
V gene: TRBV3-1/TRBV3-2; clone size: few; J gene: TRBJ2-2; D gene: -; CDR3 length: 15; CDR3 DNA: TGTGCCAGCAGCCCCCACGGGGGTCGGACCGGGGAGCTGTTTTTT; CDR3 protein: CASSPHGGRTGELFF
V gene: TRBV30; clone size: -; J gene: TRBJ1-2; D gene: -; CDR3 length: 13; CDR3 DNA: TGTGCCTGGAGTGTAGCGGGAGTAAATGGCTACACCTTC; CDR3 protein: CAWSVAGVNGYTF
V gene: TRBV25-1; clone size: -; J gene: TRBJ1-6; D gene: -; CDR3 length: 15; CDR3 DNA: TGTGCCAGCAGTGAGGGACAAGCCTGGGGATCACCCCTCCACTTT; CDR3 protein: CASSEGQAWGSPLHF